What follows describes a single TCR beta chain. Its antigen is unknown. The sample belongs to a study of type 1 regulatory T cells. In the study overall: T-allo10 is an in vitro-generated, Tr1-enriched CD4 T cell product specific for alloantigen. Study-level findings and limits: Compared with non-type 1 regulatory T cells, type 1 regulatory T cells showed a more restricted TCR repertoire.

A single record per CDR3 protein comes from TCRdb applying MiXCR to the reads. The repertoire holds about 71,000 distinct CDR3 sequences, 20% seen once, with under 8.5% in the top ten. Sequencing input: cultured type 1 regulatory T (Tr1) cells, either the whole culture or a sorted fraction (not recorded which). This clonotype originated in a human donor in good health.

DNA of the CDR3: TGTGCCAGCAGCTTAGGCGGCAGGCTCTACGAGCAGTACTTC. Protein sequence: CASSLGGRLYEQYF. The chain recombines TRBV18 with TRBJ2-7; D is unclear. Germline CDR1 and CDR2: KGHSH and LQKENI. V lost 8 bases and J 3 bases, leaving 17 bases between the germline ends. The CDR3 covers 14 residues.